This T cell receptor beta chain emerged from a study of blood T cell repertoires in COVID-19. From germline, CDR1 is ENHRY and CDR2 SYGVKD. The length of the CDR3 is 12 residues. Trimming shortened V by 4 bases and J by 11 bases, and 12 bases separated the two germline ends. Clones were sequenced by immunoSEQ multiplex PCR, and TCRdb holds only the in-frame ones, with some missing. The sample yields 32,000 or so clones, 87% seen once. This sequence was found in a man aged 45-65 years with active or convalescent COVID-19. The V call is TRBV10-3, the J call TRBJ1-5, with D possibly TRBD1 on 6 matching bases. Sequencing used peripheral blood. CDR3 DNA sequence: TGTGCCATCAGTGCACAGGGAGCAGCCCAGCATTTT. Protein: CAISAQGAAQHF.